This T cell receptor (beta chain) is drawn from a study of OX40 agonist ivuxolimab in advanced cancers. Across the whole study: The mean age was approximately 60 years, ranging from 23 to 79, with 82.7% of participants male.

J lost 8 bases, V lost 5 bases, and 16 bases had no gene match. The germline CDR1 and CDR2 sequences are LNHDA and SQIVND (reference sequence). The CDR3 contains 17 residues. The assay was immunoSEQ multiplex PCR, and TCRdb's table has in-frame clones only and misses some. The data hold about 70,000 clones, with around 82% observed a single time. The V gene is TRBV19, the J gene TRBJ2-1; 9 positions match TRBD2. This receptor was obtained from an adult with an advanced solid tumor such as melanoma, head and neck, liver or kidney cancer. The sample here was CD4+ or CD8+ T cells sorted from blood, taken in a trial of the OX40 agonist ivuxolimab. CDR3: CASSLRWGSGSPHEQFF. The CDR3 nucleotides read TGTGCCAGTAGTCTTAGGTGGGGTAGCGGGAGTCCCCATGAGCAGTTCTTC.